A single T cell receptor (beta chain) is shown here with its context. What it binds is unknown. Clones were read by immunoSEQ multiplex PCR, and TCRdb kept only the in-frame ones, dropping some. The sample holds approximately 260,000 clones, just over 85% seen once. This CDR3 contains 13 residues. Deletions cut 5 bases from V and 0 bases from J, with 10 bases between. The V gene's germline CDR1 is SQVTM and CDR2 ANQGSEA. The record originates from a study of cytomegalovirus exposure and HLA in healthy donors. Findings of the study overall: Three CMV-associated chains were confirmed in vitro to be specific for CMV antigens. Cytomegalovirus association was assigned to about 150 TCR beta chains.

The chain carries TRBV29-1 and TRBJ1-2; weak D call: TRBD1 (6 bases). This receptor was obtained from a woman younger than 35 in good health and CMV-seronegative. Material for sequencing was PBMCs. CDR3 nucleotide sequence: TGCAGCGTTTTTACAGGGCCTAACTATGGCTACACCTTC. Encoded protein: CSVFTGPNYGYTF.